Shown below are 4 T cell receptor beta chains from a single sample sequenced in a study of cytomegalovirus exposure and HLA in healthy donors. Researchers ran the PCR with 60 Vbeta and 13 Jbeta primers. The data were produced by immunoSEQ multiplex PCR, yet TCRdb's version contains in-frame clones alone and is incomplete. This table has approximately 210,000 clones, over 60% appearing once. The specimen was PBMCs. All receptors come from a middle-aged woman in good health and CMV-seronegative.

The chain couples TRBV7-2 to TRBJ1-5; maybe TRBD1 (5 bases). Germline values: CDR1 SGHTA, CDR2 FQGNSA. This CDR3 contains 13 residues. V dropped 3 bases and J dropped 7 bases, with 10 bases sitting between them. Written as DNA, the CDR3 is TGTGCCAGCAGCTTGCAGGGTCCCCAGCCCCAGCATTTT. Amino acid sequence: CASSLQGPQPQHF.

The gene calls are TRBV29-1 and TRBJ2-3, with 9 bases that match TRBD1. This CDR3 has 17 residues. The germline gives CDR1 SQVTM, CDR2 ANQGSEA. The junction had 12 bases not matched to a gene; V was cut back by 1 base and J by 4 bases. The CDR3 region has the DNA TGCAGCGTTGAAGTAAGAAGGGGGACAGGGTATTCAGATACGCAGTATTTT. Protein sequence: CSVEVRRGTGYSDTQYF.

The chain combines TRBV2 with TRBJ2-1; the match to TRBD2 covers 9 bases. Per germline, CDR1 SNHLY and CDR2 FYNNEI. The J segment lost 14 bases and the V segment lost 0 bases, leaving 2 bases of the junction unmatched. The CDR3 runs 12 residues. CDR3 coding DNA: TGTGCCAGCAGTGAAGCGACTAGCGGTGAGTTCTTC. Amino acid sequence: CASSEATSGEFF.

V usage is TRBV6-1 and J usage is TRBJ1-4; D gene uncertain. The CDR3 extends over 15 amino acids. The ends were cut back, 5 bases at V and 3 bases at J, with 13 bases in the middle. The germline V gene encodes CDR1 MNHNS and CDR2 SASEGT. The CDR3 sequence is CASSPIPGANEKLFF. The DNA of the CDR3 is TGTGCCAGCAGTCCGATTCCCGGGGCTAATGAAAAACTGTTTTTT.